The 31 T cell receptor beta chains below come from one sample, sequenced in a study of T cells in Graves' hyperthyroidism and ophthalmopathy. Template material for amplifying TCR beta CDR3 regions consisted of RNA transcripts. The primer set for the first-round RT-PCR of the TCR CDR3 was HTBI. TCRdb re-derived calls from the multiplex PCR reads in MiXCR, one entry per CDR3 protein. The repertoire holds just over 550,000 distinct CDR3 sequences, roughly 46% seen once, with just over 8% in the top ten. The specimen sequenced was peripheral blood or thyroid tissue (not recorded which). These receptors were collected from a woman younger than 35 with Graves' hyperthyroidism.

V is TRBV29-1 and J is TRBJ2-2; D is ambiguous. The V end lost 3 bases, the J end lost 3 bases, and 8 bases lay between the germline ends. This CDR3 contains 13 residues. Germline assignment: CDR1 SQVTM and CDR2 ANQGSEA. CDR3 amino acids: CSVETTHTGELFF. CDR3 bases: TGCAGCGTTGAGACGACTCACACCGGGGAGCTGTTTTTT.

The rearrangement joins TRBV5-1 to TRBJ2-7; the match to TRBD2 covers 9 bases. J lost 2 bases, V lost 4 bases, and 4 bases had no gene match. Looked up from germline, CDR1 is SGHRS and CDR2 is YFSETQ. CDR3 length equals 14 residues. In nucleotides, the CDR3 is TGCGCCAGCAGCCAGCGGGAGGCAACCTACGAGCAGTACTTC. Amino acid sequence: CASSQREATYEQYF.

This clonotype was detected many times. The chain is built from TRBV15 and TRBJ1-6, with TRBD1 identical over 7 bases. V trimming: 7 bases; J trimming: 8 bases; junction bases outside the gene matches: 11. The CDR3 runs to 15 residues. Germline loops: CDR1 LNHNV, CDR2 YYDKDF (reference sequence). The CDR3 region has the DNA TGTGCCACCACACCGGACAGGATGGGCGATTCACCCCTCCACTTT. Translation: CATTPDRMGDSPLHF.

Remarks on this clonotype: Sequence at one end of the junction differs from germline and may be a read error. This rearrangement joins TRBV7-2 to TRBJ2-5; no clear D gene. The CDR3 totals 16 residues. The germline V gene has CDR1 SGHTA and CDR2 FQGNSA. The chain's CDR3 is CASSQESLPWAETQYF. The CDR3 coding sequence is TGCGCCAGCAGCCAAGAAAGTCTCCCGTGGGCAGAGACCCAGTACTTC.

The chain joins TRBV25-1 to TRBJ2-7; 9 bases line up with TRBD1. Germline assignment: CDR1 MGHDK and CDR2 SYGVNS. The CDR3 loop spans 12 amino acids. V lost 11 bases and J lost 3; bases outside the gene matches: 5. CDR3 protein: CARQGGGYEQYF. The CDR3 region has the DNA TGTGCCCGACAGGGGGGCGGCTACGAGCAGTACTTC.

The sample holds a few counts of this clonotype. In DNA form, the CDR3 reads TGTGCCAGCAGTGAACGACAGGGGACTAGCTACGAGCAGTACTTC. This translates into CASSERQGTSYEQYF. The chain employs TRBV7-2 and TRBJ2-7; D tentatively fits TRBD1 or TRBD2 (8 bases each). V was cut by 6 bases and J by 3 bases, with 18 bases left in between. Germline assignment: CDR1 SGHTA and CDR2 FQGNSA. The CDR3 totals 15 residues.

The rearrangement links TRBV2 to TRBJ1-5; weak D call: TRBD1 (6 bases). V was cut by 6 bases and J by 5 bases, with 17 bases left in between. Germline CDR1 is SNHLY and CDR2 is FYNNEI. The CDR3 loop spans 15 amino acids. Written as DNA, the CDR3 is TGTGCCAGCAGCCAGTCTACAGGGTCCGATCAGCCCCAGCATTTT. It translates to CASSQSTGSDQPQHF.

The table lists this clonotype with a few counts. The rearrangement uses TRBV7-9 and TRBJ2-7; possibly TRBD2 for D (5 bases). The CDR3 length is 12 residues. Germline V gene data show CDR1 as SEHNR and CDR2 as FQNEAQ (reference sequence). Trimming took off 5 bases at V and 7 bases at J, with 12 bases between the two ends. The CDR3 here is CASSGISGEQYF. CDR3 sequence (DNA): TGTGCCAGCAGCGGCATCTCGGGGGAGCAGTACTTC.

For this clonotype: This CDR3 fails to terminate in the conserved phenylalanine or tryptophan, so it likely reflects a read error. The chain carries TRBV9 and TRBJ1-2; tentative D call: TRBD1 (6 bases). Germline V lookup: CDR1 SGDLS, CDR2 YYNGEE. This CDR3 has 17 amino acids. V was trimmed by 4 bases and J by 2 bases, leaving 21 bases between them. For the CDR3, the DNA is TGTGCCAGCAGCTCGGGGTTGCAGGGGTTCAGCAACTATGGCTACACCTTG. It translates to CASSSGLQGFSNYGYTL.

V gene TRBV11-2 combines with J gene TRBJ2-2; 7 bases fit TRBD2. This CDR3 region has 13 residues. The germline gives CDR1 SGHAT, CDR2 FQNNGV. The V and J ends lost 6 bases and 8 bases, in that order; junction bases with no gene match: 6. For the CDR3, the DNA is TGTGCCAGCAGTTCACTAGCGTTGGGGGAGCTGTTTTTT. The encoded protein is CASSSLALGELFF.

This clonotype was found a few times. The rearrangement uses TRBV6-1 and TRBJ2-5; 8 bases agree with TRBD2. CDR3 length: 14 residues. The germline V gene encodes CDR1 MNHNS and CDR2 SASEGT. The V gene end was trimmed by 7 bases and the J gene end by 4 bases; junction bases not matched to a gene: 8. CDR3 nucleotides: TGTGCCAGCAATCGAATGCGGGAGGTAGAGACCCAGTACTTC. This gives the protein CASNRMREVETQYF.

Details on this clonotype: Being one base from a much bigger clone, this may be a read error. V gene TRBV24-1 combines with J gene TRBJ1-2, with D unresolved. CDR1 is KGHDR, CDR2 SFDVKD, per germline. The V end lost 0 bases, the J end lost 9 bases, and 10 bases lay between the germline ends. The CDR3 is 13 residues long. The CDR3 spells CATSDLTAGSYTF. CDR3 DNA: TGTGCCACCAGTGATTTGACAGCCGGTAGCTACACCTTC.

This clonotype occurred a few times. One end of the junction varies from germline; a read error may be responsible. J is TRBJ2-5 and V is TRBV9; no clear D gene. CDR3 size: 14 residues. Germline CDR1 reads SGDLS; CDR2 reads YYNGEE. DNA of the CDR3: TGCGCCAGCAGCCAAGAGAACACCGAAGAGACCCAGTACTTC. Its protein is CASSQENTEETQYF.

On this clonotype itself: A much larger clone is a single base away; this may be a read error. The rearrangement links TRBV7-8 to TRBJ2-5, with TRBD2 matching 11 bases. With V trimmed by 5 bases and J by 7 bases, 6 bases remained unmatched. The CDR3 is made up of 14 amino acids. Germline CDR1 reads SGHVS; CDR2 reads FQNEAQ. The CDR3 is CASSAGTSGRTQYF. The CDR3 DNA sequence: TGTGCCAGCAGCGCCGGGACTAGCGGCCGGACCCAGTACTTC.

The J gene is TRBJ2-2, the V gene TRBV7-3; TRBD2 aligns across 9 bases. The CDR3 extends over 15 amino acids. Germline trimming cut 2 bases from V and 6 bases from J; bases unmatched to any gene: 4. Germline CDR1 reads SGHTA; CDR2 reads FQGTGA. This CDR3 reads CASSLVAGEAGELFF. The CDR3 DNA is TGTGCCAGCAGCTTAGTAGCGGGAGAGGCCGGGGAGCTGTTTTTT.

The rearrangement uses TRBV25-1 and TRBJ1-1, with 8 bases identical to TRBD1. The trim removed 8 bases at V and 4 bases at J, leaving 9 bases unmatched. Germline-derived CDR1 and CDR2 are MGHDK and SYGVNS. The CDR3 length is 14 residues. CDR3 amino acids: CASSEDREITEAFF. Written as DNA, the CDR3 is TGTGCCAGCTCGGAGGACAGGGAGATCACTGAAGCTTTCTTT.

The chain recombines TRBV19 with TRBJ1-1; 8 positions match TRBD1. V lost 5 bases, J lost 5 bases, and 7 bases stayed unmatched. Germline assignment: CDR1 LNHDA and CDR2 SQIVND (reference sequence). The CDR3 extends over 14 amino acids. The CDR3 DNA is TGTGCCAGTAGTCCTACAGGGGGGAGGACTGAAGCTTTCTTT. It yields the protein CASSPTGGRTEAFF. The whole variable domain, remainder taken from reference TRBV19 and TRBJ1-1, is DGGITQSPKYLFRKEGQNVTLSCEQNLNHDAMYWYRQDPGQGLRLIYYSQIVNDFQKGDIAEGYSVSREKKESFPLTVTSAQKNPTAFYLCASSPTGGRTEAFFGQGTRLTVV.

This clonotype appeared a few times. This chain links TRBV2 with TRBJ2-7, with D possibly being TRBD1 or TRBD2 (7 bases each). V was pared by 6 bases and J by 5 bases, with 29 bases between. Germline V gene data show CDR1 as SNHLY and CDR2 as FYNNEI. This CDR3 has 18 residues. The CDR3 DNA sequence: TGTGCCAGCAGCCCGCTCGCGGGGGCCGGGACAGTCGAAGACGAGCAGTACTTC. Translating gives CASSPLAGAGTVEDEQYF.

This clonotype was seen a few times. The chain links TRBV29-1 to TRBJ1-4, with D possibly TRBD1 on 6 matching bases. The CDR3 loop spans 11 amino acids. Trimming removed 4 bases at V and 7 bases at J, with 7 bases between. CDR1 and CDR2 from the germline V gene are SQVTM and ANQGSEA. The CDR3 protein is CSVAGVEKLFF. The CDR3 nucleotides are TGCAGCGTTGCAGGGGTTGAAAAACTGTTTTTT.

This chain uses TRBV7-2 with TRBJ2-7, with D maybe TRBD2 (6 bases). Germline CDR1 reads SGHTA; CDR2 reads FQGNSA. This CDR3 has 15 amino acids. V lost 0 bases to trimming and J lost 8 bases, with 17 bases between them. The CDR3 protein is CASSLAPSGGVKQYF. The CDR3 DNA sequence: TGTGCCAGCAGCTTAGCGCCGTCAGGCGGGGTCAAGCAGTACTTC.

In its sample, this clonotype was seen a few times. The J gene is TRBJ2-7, the V gene TRBV12-3 or TRBV12-4, with 10 bases identical to TRBD2. J lost 6 bases, V lost 6 bases, and 11 bases had no gene match. The CDR3 runs 15 residues. CDR3 in amino acids: CASSWNLAGVGEQYF. For the CDR3, the DNA is TGTGCCAGCAGCTGGAACCTAGCGGGAGTAGGCGAGCAGTACTTC.

The chain recombines TRBV20-1 with TRBJ1-1; 10 bases fit TRBD1. Germline CDR1 reads DFQATT; CDR2 reads SNEGSKA (reference sequence). V was clipped by 2 bases and J by 6 bases; unmatched bases: 6. CDR3 size: 14 residues. The CDR3 is CSARKGTGAAEAFF. The CDR3 nucleotides read TGCAGTGCTAGAAAAGGGACAGGGGCGGCTGAAGCTTTCTTT.

This clonotype was counted ten times or more. The V call is TRBV2, the J call TRBJ1-1; possible D gene TRBD1, 5 bases. CDR1 and CDR2 from the germline V gene are SNHLY and FYNNEI. Trimming pared 1 base from V and 5 bases from J, leaving 8 bases between. CDR3 length: 13 amino acids. The DNA of the CDR3 is TGTGCCAGCAGTGAAGTGGGGGATACTGAAGCTTTCTTT. Its protein is CASSEVGDTEAFF.

The rearrangement links TRBV11-2 to TRBJ2-5; D uncertain. In germline, CDR1 is SGHAT, CDR2 FQNNGV. V lost 8 bases to trimming and J lost 1 base, with 17 bases between them. This CDR3 is built from 15 residues. The CDR3 loop is CASSPPSLSQETQYF. The CDR3 nucleotides read TGTGCCAGCTCACCACCCTCGTTGTCCCAAGAGACCCAGTACTTC.

This CDR3 reads CASSPVAEETQYF. In nucleotides, the CDR3 is TGTGCCAGCTCACCAGTGGCTGAAGAGACCCAGTACTTC. The chain couples TRBV9 to TRBJ2-5, with D unclear. This CDR3 region has 13 residues. Germline assignment: CDR1 SGDLS and CDR2 YYNGEE. V lost 7 bases and J 3 bases, leaving 13 bases between the germline ends.

The chain employs TRBV9 and TRBJ1-3, with D unclear. The length of the CDR3 is 15 residues. Germline-derived CDR1 and CDR2 are SGDLS and YYNGEE. The ends were cut back, 4 bases at V and 0 bases at J, with 11 bases in the middle. The CDR3 region has the DNA TGTGCCAGCAGCTTAGCGTTCTCCTCTGGAAACACCATATATTTT. This codes for CASSLAFSSGNTIYF.

This clonotype was found many times. This rearrangement joins TRBV7-3 to TRBJ2-5; D gene uncertain. Germline V gene sequence: CDR1 SGHTA, CDR2 FQGTGA. The V end lost 0 bases, the J end lost 2 bases, and 7 bases lay between the germline ends. The CDR3 spans 14 residues. This chain's CDR3 is CASSLTGRQETQYF. CDR3 bases: TGTGCCAGCAGCTTAACCGGGCGGCAAGAGACCCAGTACTTC.

Many counts were recorded for this clonotype. The J gene is TRBJ1-2, the V gene TRBV20-1; D is perhaps TRBD1 (5 bases). Germline V gene sequence: CDR1 DFQATT, CDR2 SNEGSKA (reference sequence). The CDR3 is 15 amino acids. V dropped 2 bases and J dropped 2 bases, with 15 bases sitting between them. CDR3 amino acids: CSARPSTTDNYGYTF. CDR3 nucleotides: TGCAGTGCTAGACCGTCAACGACAGACAACTATGGCTACACCTTC.

About this clonotype itself: It may be a read error: a sequence one base away is much more abundant. A read error is likely, as this CDR3 ends without the conserved phenylalanine or tryptophan. The chain combines TRBV5-1 with TRBJ1-2; D gene ambiguous. This CDR3 spans 14 amino acids. The V and J ends lost 1 base and 0 bases respectively, with 7 bases between them. Germline assignment: CDR1 SGHRS and CDR2 YFSETQ. This CDR3 is CASSLRGPNYGYTL. CDR3 nucleotides: TGCGCCAGCAGCTTGAGAGGGCCTAACTATGGCTACACCTTA.

This clonotype was detected many times. The V and J genes are TRBV10-3 and TRBJ1-6; D is ambiguous. Looked up from germline, CDR1 is ENHRY and CDR2 is SYGVKD. The CDR3 extends over 13 amino acids. Trimming took off 6 bases at V and 10 bases at J, with 13 bases between the two ends. The chain's CDR3 is CAIREDGRSPLHF. The CDR3 region has the DNA TGTGCCATCAGAGAGGACGGAAGATCACCCCTCCACTTT.

This clonotype was detected many times. The rearrangement uses TRBV10-3 and TRBJ1-2, with D uncertain. V lost 3 bases to trimming and J lost 5 bases, with 7 bases between them. The V gene's germline CDR1 is ENHRY and CDR2 SYGVKD. CDR3 length: 12 amino acids. The CDR3: CAISDREYGYTF. CDR3 coding DNA: TGTGCCATCAGTGACAGAGAGTATGGCTACACCTTC.